This TCR beta chain was sequenced for a study of shared clonotypes between healthy human individuals. Across the study: Participating donors consisted of two women and a few men aged 18 to 49. CD4 naive and memory got three plates each, CD8 naive two, CD8 memory one.

The CDR3 consists of 14 residues. Trimming took 7 bases from V and 8 from J, leaving 17 bases between them. Germline V lookup: CDR1 SNHLY, CDR2 FYNNEI. A remark on this clone: Its antigen is still unknown.

The study drew its donors from healthy HIV-negative adults without recent acute infections or vaccinations. General observations from the study: Sharing of clonotypes among donors was expected to vary with sequencing depth.

The table came from immunoSEQ multiplex PCR; TCRdb's copy has only in-frame clones and leaves some out. The sample lists a few million clones, roughly 93% seen once, with about 0.39% in the top ten. The clonotype originates from a man between 18 and 35 years old in good health. Some clones in this sample may be carry-over from other donors' samples. The sequenced sample was naive CD4+ T cells from PBMCs. The subset: CD45RA+ positively selected. V gene TRBV2 combines with J gene TRBJ2-2; D gene ambiguous. CDR3 sequence (DNA): TGTGCCAGCAATCGACAAACAGAGGCGGGGGAGCTGTTTTTT. Translation: CASNRQTEAGELFF.